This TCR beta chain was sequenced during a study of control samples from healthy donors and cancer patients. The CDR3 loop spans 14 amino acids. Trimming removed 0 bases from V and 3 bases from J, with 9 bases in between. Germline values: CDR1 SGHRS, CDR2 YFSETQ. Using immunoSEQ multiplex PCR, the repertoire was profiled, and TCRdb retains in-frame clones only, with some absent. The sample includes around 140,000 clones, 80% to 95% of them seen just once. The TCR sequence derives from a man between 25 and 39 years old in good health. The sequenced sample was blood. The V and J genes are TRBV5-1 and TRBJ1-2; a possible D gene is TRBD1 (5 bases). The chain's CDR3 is CASSLEQGDYGYTF. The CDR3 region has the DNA TGCGCCAGCAGCTTGGAGCAGGGAGACTATGGCTACACCTTC.